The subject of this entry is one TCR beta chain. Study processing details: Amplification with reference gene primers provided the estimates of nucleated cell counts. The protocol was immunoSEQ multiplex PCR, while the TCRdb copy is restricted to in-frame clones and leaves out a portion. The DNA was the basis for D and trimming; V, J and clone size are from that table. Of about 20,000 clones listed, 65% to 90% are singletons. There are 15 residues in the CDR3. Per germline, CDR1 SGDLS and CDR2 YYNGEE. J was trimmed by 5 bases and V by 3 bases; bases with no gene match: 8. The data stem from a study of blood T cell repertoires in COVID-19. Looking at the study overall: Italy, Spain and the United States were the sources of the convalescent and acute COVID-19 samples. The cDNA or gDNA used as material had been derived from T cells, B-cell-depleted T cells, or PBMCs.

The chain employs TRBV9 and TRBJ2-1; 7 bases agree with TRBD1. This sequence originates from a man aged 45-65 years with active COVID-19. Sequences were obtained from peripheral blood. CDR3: CASSAWTGPNNEQFF. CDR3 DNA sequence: TGTGCCAGCAGCGCTTGGACAGGACCCAACAATGAGCAGTTCTTC.